A single sample is the source of the 10 T cell receptor beta chains below, sequenced in a study of blood T cells in healthy people across ages. A second PCR of about 6 to 11 cycles used a sample-barcoded 5' primer and a J-beta primer mix. TCRdb itself ran the 5' RACE reads through MiXCR, one entry per CDR3 protein. The repertoire has some 640,000 distinct CDR3 sequences, roughly 31% of them found once; the top ten carry 15% to 17%. Material for sequencing was blood. The receptor source for this set is a woman over 75 in good health.

There are a few counts of this clonotype. The chain recombines TRBV7-9 with TRBJ1-2; D remains ambiguous. This CDR3 contains 11 residues. Trimming took off 7 bases at V and 6 bases at J, with 9 bases between the two ends. Germline V gene sequence: CDR1 SEHNR, CDR2 FQNEAQ (reference sequence). The DNA for the CDR3 is TGTGCCAGCAAGGCAGGCGATGGCTACACCTTC. Its translation: CASKAGDGYTF.

This clonotype was seen at least ten times. The chain carries TRBV20-1 and TRBJ1-6; 9 positions match TRBD1. Germline trimming cut 3 bases from V and 7 bases from J; bases unmatched to any gene: 4. The germline gives CDR1 DFQATT, CDR2 SNEGSKA (reference sequence). CDR3 length: 14 amino acids. CDR3 coding DNA: TGCAGTGCTAGTCGGGGACAGGGAAATTCACCCCTCCACTTT. Amino acids: CSASRGQGNSPLHF.

This clonotype came up a few times. J is TRBJ1-1 and V is TRBV7-3; a possible D gene is TRBD1 (5 bases). CDR3 size: 13 residues. Germline assignment: CDR1 SGHTA and CDR2 FQGTGA. The V and J ends lost 4 bases and 6 bases respectively, with 12 bases between them. The CDR3 is CASSSTGTSEAFF. The DNA of the CDR3 is TGTGCCAGCAGCTCTACCGGGACCTCTGAAGCTTTCTTT. The full variable domain, with the rest looked up from reference TRBV7-3 and TRBJ1-1, is GAGVSQTPSNKVTEKGKYVELRCDPISGHTALYWYRQSLGQGPEFLIYFQGTGAADDSGLPNDRFFAVRPEGSVSTLKIQRTERGDSAVYLCASSSTGTSEAFFGQGTRLTVV.

This clonotype occurred many times. The V and J genes are TRBV11-2 and TRBJ2-4, with a possible D match to TRBD2 (6 bases). V lost 5 bases and J 0 bases, leaving 11 bases between the germline ends. The CDR3 contains 15 residues. CDR1 SGHAT and CDR2 FQNNGV come from the germline V gene. For the CDR3, the DNA is TGTGCCAGCAGCACGGGACTTCTAGCCAAAAACATTCAGTACTTC. It encodes CASSTGLLAKNIQYF.

DNA of the CDR3: TGCAGTGCTAGAGGCCCCCTAGCGGGAGACCCGCGGGAGACCCAGTACTTC. The encoded protein is CSARGPLAGDPRETQYF. V gene TRBV20-1 combines with J gene TRBJ2-5; TRBD2 matches 10 bases. CDR1 is DFQATT and CDR2 is SNEGSKA in the germline V gene (reference sequence). CDR3 length equals 17 residues. J gave up 5 bases and V 1 base, and 13 bases lay outside the gene matches.

For this clonotype: Being one base from a much bigger clone, this may be a read error. The chain links TRBV6-5 to TRBJ2-3, with D unresolved. With 6 bases removed from V and 0 bases from J, the gap between germline ends came to 10 bases. The germline V gene encodes CDR1 MNHEY and CDR2 SVGAGI. The CDR3 contains 14 residues. CDR3 protein: CASSRTESTDTQYF. In nucleotides, the CDR3 is TGTGCCAGCAGCCGAACAGAGAGCACAGATACGCAGTATTTT.

This clonotype has ten or more counts. CDR3 region: CASSRPGTGNYGYTF. For the CDR3, the DNA is TGTGCCAGCAGTCGTCCCGGGACAGGGAATTATGGCTACACCTTC. This chain connects TRBV6-2 or TRBV6-3 to TRBJ1-2; 9 nucleotides match TRBD1. The length of the CDR3 is 15 residues. Trimming at V came to 5 bases and at J to 5 bases, leaving 9 bases not matched to a gene. Germline-derived CDR1 and CDR2 are MNHEY and SVGEGT.

The rearrangement joins TRBV7-9 to TRBJ2-3, with no clear D. Between the trimmed V and J ends, which lost 1 base and 6 bases, there was a span of 8 bases. Germline assignment: CDR1 SEHNR and CDR2 FQNEAQ (reference sequence). The CDR3 contains 13 residues. In nucleotides, the CDR3 is TGTGCCAGCAGCTTAGGGATTGGGGATACGCAGTATTTT. Translation: CASSLGIGDTQYF.

This clonotype was seen only a few times. This chain links TRBV18 with TRBJ1-2; D is ambiguous. CDR1 is KGHSH and CDR2 is LQKENI in the germline V gene. The CDR3 has 12 amino acids. Trimming removed 3 bases at V and 8 bases at J, with 10 bases between. The CDR3 loop reads CASSPQAPGYTF. The CDR3 DNA reads as TGTGCCAGCTCACCTCAAGCCCCCGGCTACACCTTC. Filled out from reference TRBV18 and TRBJ1-2, the complete variable domain reads NAGVMQNPRHLVRRRGQEARLRCSPMKGHSHVYWYRQLPEEGLKFMVYLQKENIIDESGMPKERFSAEFPKEGPSILRIQQVVRGDSAAYFCASSPQAPGYTFGSGTRLTVV.

This clonotype showed up many times. The chain is built from TRBV7-2 and TRBJ2-1; D uncertain. The germline V and J ends were trimmed by 1 base and 4 bases, with 8 bases remaining between them. The CDR3 totals 14 residues. From germline, CDR1 is SGHTA and CDR2 FQGNSA. CDR3 protein: CASSLGNRYNEQFF. In nucleotides, the CDR3 is TGTGCCAGCAGCTTAGGGAACAGATACAATGAGCAGTTCTTC. Using reference TRBV7-2 and TRBJ2-1 for the parts outside the CDR3, the full variable domain is GAGVSQSPSNKVTEKGKDVELRCDPISGHTALYWYRQSLGQGLEFLIYFQGNSAPDKSGLPSDRFSAERTGGSVSTLTIQRTQQEDSAVYLCASSLGNRYNEQFFGPGTRLTVL.